This entry is about one T cell receptor beta chain. No antigen is known for it. The protocol was immunoSEQ multiplex PCR, while the TCRdb copy is restricted to in-frame clones and leaves out a portion. The top ten clones hold roughly 3% of a sample with 120,000 to 150,000 clones, about nine tenths of them seen once. The donors belonged to the approximately 120-subject validation cohort, separate from the 666-subject first cohort. Per germline, CDR1 SGHRS and CDR2 YFSETQ. The CDR3 runs to 14 residues. Trimming stripped 4 bases from V and 0 bases from J, with 7 bases between. This entry comes from a study of cytomegalovirus exposure and HLA in healthy donors. Overall study findings and caveats: Around 160 TCR beta chains were listed as cytomegalovirus-associated.

Sequenced sample: PBMCs. This TCR was sampled from a man younger than 30 in good health and CMV-seronegative. This chain uses TRBV5-1 with TRBJ2-2; no definite D call. The CDR3 is CASSLPPNTGELFF. The CDR3 bases are TGCGCCAGCAGCCTACCCCCGAACACCGGGGAGCTGTTTTTT.